What follows are 15 T cell receptor beta chains derived from one specimen sequenced in a study of early T cells in non-severe SARS-CoV-2 infection. TCRdb recomputed calls from the 5' RACE reads with MiXCR, one row per CDR3 protein. The table records 53,000 or so distinct CDR3 sequences, around 9.5% of them present only once. The sample taken for sequencing was whole blood. These TCRs come from an adult who was a healthcare worker with PCR-confirmed SARS-CoV-2 infection or an uninfected control (not recorded which).

This clonotype appeared many times. The chain is built from TRBV7-8 and TRBJ1-1; TRBD1 matches at 8 bases. Germline values: CDR1 SGHVS, CDR2 FQNEAQ. The CDR3 is made up of 16 amino acids. Unmatched junction bases numbered 8, after V lost 4 bases and J lost 1 base. CDR3 nucleotide sequence: TGTGCCAGCAGCTACCCAGAACAGGGGGAGAACACTGAAGCTTTCTTT. Amino acid sequence: CASSYPEQGENTEAFF.

Ten or more counts support this clonotype. The chain links TRBV6-5 to TRBJ1-6; TRBD1 is a possible D gene (5 bases). V was pared by 5 bases and J by 10 bases, with 9 bases between. The germline V gene has CDR1 MNHEY and CDR2 SVGAGI. CDR3 length equals 12 residues. CDR3 protein: CASSRQNSPLHF. As DNA, the CDR3 is TGTGCCAGCAGTCGACAGAACTCACCCCTCCACTTT.

There are many counts of this clonotype. CDR3 bases: TGTGCCAGCAGTCTGGGGACCACCCGAGATACGCAGTATTTT. Residues: CASSLGTTRDTQYF. V and J are TRBV12-3 or TRBV12-4 and TRBJ2-3; D tentatively reads TRBD1 or TRBD2 (5 bases each). This CDR3 comprises 14 residues. Trimming stripped 5 bases from V and 5 bases from J, with 14 bases between.

This clonotype has a handful of counts. This chain uses TRBV27 with TRBJ1-4; 9 bases agree with TRBD1. Germline V lookup: CDR1 MNHEY, CDR2 SMNVEV (reference sequence). V was pared by 6 bases and J by 7 bases, with 9 bases of the junction left unmatched. The CDR3 has 15 residues. The CDR3, as DNA: TGTGCCAGCAGCTTACGGGGGACAGGGTTTGAAAAACTGTTTTTT. Translating it yields CASSLRGTGFEKLFF.

This clonotype has ten or more counts. The chain joins TRBV20-1 to TRBJ2-3; D remains unclear. Trimming removed 6 bases at V and 14 bases at J, with 15 bases between. CDR1 and CDR2 (germline): DFQATT, SNEGSKA (reference sequence). This CDR3 comprises 10 residues. This chain's CDR3 is CSATIGDPYF. The CDR3 DNA sequence: TGCAGTGCCACCATAGGTGATCCGTATTTT.

This clonotype was counted a few times. The chain recombines TRBV12-3 or TRBV12-4 with TRBJ2-1, with a tentative D call TRBD2 (7 bases). The CDR3 extends over 15 amino acids. V lost 5 bases to trimming and J lost 5 bases, with 16 bases between them. CDR3 sequence reads: CASSPRGAGNNEQFF. The CDR3, as DNA: TGTGCCAGCAGTCCCCGGGGGGCGGGTAACAATGAGCAGTTCTTC.

This sequence joins TRBV29-1 and TRBJ2-1, with TRBD2 matching 10 bases. The CDR3 is 13 amino acids. Losses at the gene ends were 5 bases for V and 6 bases for J; bases not matched to a gene: 4. Germline V gene data show CDR1 as SQVTM and CDR2 as ANQGSEA. The CDR3: CSVLRTSGNEQFF. CDR3 nucleotides: TGCAGCGTTCTTAGGACTAGCGGCAATGAGCAGTTCTTC.

This clonotype showed up many times. This chain connects TRBV5-5 to TRBJ1-1; D gene unclear. Trimming pared 3 bases from V and 1 base from J, leaving 7 bases between. The V gene's germline CDR1 is SGHKS and CDR2 YYEKEE (reference sequence). The CDR3 spans 13 residues. CDR3 residues: CASSSRRNTEAFF. DNA of the CDR3: TGTGCCAGCAGCTCCAGGAGGAACACTGAAGCTTTCTTT.

This clonotype was counted many times. The chain combines TRBV11-2 with TRBJ2-5; TRBD2 matches at 7 bases. J lost 3 bases, V lost 5 bases, and 3 bases had no gene match. Germline assignment: CDR1 SGHAT and CDR2 FQNNGV. The CDR3 length is 13 residues. In nucleotides, the CDR3 is TGTGCCAGCAGCCTGGGGACTAAAGAGACCCAGTACTTC. Amino acids: CASSLGTKETQYF.

This clonotype was counted at least ten times. Here the CDR3 DNA reads TGTGCCAGCAGATTACCCGTCGGGAACACTGAAGCTTTCTTT. Translated: CASRLPVGNTEAFF. The chain is built from TRBV12-3 or TRBV12-4 and TRBJ1-1; D call uncertain. The CDR3 is made up of 14 amino acids. The germline V and J ends were trimmed by 6 bases and 1 base, with 12 bases remaining between them.

The table lists this clonotype with many counts. The J gene is TRBJ2-7, the V gene TRBV27; D might be TRBD2 (6 bases). Germline CDR1 and CDR2: MNHEY and SMNVEV (reference sequence). This CDR3 is 13 amino acids long. V was clipped by 8 bases and J by 5 bases, with 16 bases between them. CDR3 amino acids: CASSGPQRDEQYF. CDR3 nucleotide sequence: TGTGCCAGCTCGGGGCCCCAGCGGGACGAGCAGTACTTC.

The chain employs TRBV6-2 or TRBV6-3 and TRBJ2-1, with TRBD2 identical over 7 bases. The CDR3 consists of 17 residues. From germline, CDR1 is MNHEY and CDR2 SVGEGT. The junction had 9 bases not matched to a gene; V was cut back by 2 bases and J by 2 bases. In DNA form, the CDR3 reads TGTGCCAGCAGTTACAGGCGGAGCGGGGATACCTACAATGAGCAGTTCTTC. Translation: CASSYRRSGDTYNEQFF.

This clonotype was observed many times. The V call is TRBV28, the J call TRBJ2-2; 8 bases match TRBD1. The V gene's germline CDR1 is MDHEN and CDR2 SYDVKM. CDR3 length: 15 residues. V shed 7 bases and J 4 bases; nucleotides not matched to a gene: 8. The CDR3 DNA reads TGTGCCAGCAAAATGGACAGGGACGTCACCGGGGAGCTGTTTTTT. Translating it yields CASKMDRDVTGELFF.

This clonotype was seen at least ten times. The J gene is TRBJ1-1, the V gene TRBV28, with D possibly TRBD1 on 5 matching bases. Trimming removed 7 bases at V and 4 bases at J, with 10 bases between. Germline CDR1 MDHEN, CDR2 SYDVKM. This CDR3 contains 12 residues. This CDR3 is CASTRGGTEAFF. CDR3 coding DNA: TGTGCCAGCACGAGGGGTGGCACTGAAGCTTTCTTT.

This clonotype came up a few times. The chain couples TRBV19 to TRBJ1-2, with a possible D match to TRBD1 (5 bases). The germline V gene has CDR1 LNHDA and CDR2 SQIVND (reference sequence). V gave up 10 bases and J gave up 0 bases, with 21 bases separating them. There are 16 residues in the CDR3. The CDR3 sequence is CATFTTFRDSNYGYTF. The CDR3 region has the DNA TGTGCCACCTTTACCACTTTCAGGGATTCTAACTATGGCTACACCTTC.